This TCR beta chain is from a study of identical twins. Broader study findings: Zero-insertion analyses were open to partial confounding by invariant MAIT and iNKT cells.

TCRdb analysed the 5' RACE reads with MiXCR anew, one entry per CDR3 protein. The table includes about 530,000 distinct CDR3 sequences, around 24% detected once. About this clonotype itself: Its antigen is undetermined.

The V end lost 6 bases, the J end lost 6 bases, and 17 bases lay between the germline ends. The CDR3 has 15 residues. Germline CDR1 is SGHDN and CDR2 is FVKESK. This sample also belongs to another study, concerning yellow fever vaccine responses in identical twins.

The sample taken for sequencing was CD4+ T cells sorted from blood. The receptor was isolated from a woman aged 18-35 years in good health. The chain recombines TRBV14 with TRBJ1-4; TRBD1 is a possible D gene (6 bases). In DNA, the CDR3 is TGTGCCAGCAGTCCTTTTGGGGGGGCGGATGAAAAACTGTTTTTT. Its translation is CASSPFGGADEKLFF. The whole variable domain, filled in from reference TRBV14 and TRBJ1-4, reads EAGVTQFPSHSVIEKGQTVTLRCDPISGHDNLYWYRRVMGKEIKFLLHFVKESKQDESGMPNNRFLAERTGGTYSTLKVQPAELEDSGVYFCASSPFGGADEKLFFGSGTQLSVL.